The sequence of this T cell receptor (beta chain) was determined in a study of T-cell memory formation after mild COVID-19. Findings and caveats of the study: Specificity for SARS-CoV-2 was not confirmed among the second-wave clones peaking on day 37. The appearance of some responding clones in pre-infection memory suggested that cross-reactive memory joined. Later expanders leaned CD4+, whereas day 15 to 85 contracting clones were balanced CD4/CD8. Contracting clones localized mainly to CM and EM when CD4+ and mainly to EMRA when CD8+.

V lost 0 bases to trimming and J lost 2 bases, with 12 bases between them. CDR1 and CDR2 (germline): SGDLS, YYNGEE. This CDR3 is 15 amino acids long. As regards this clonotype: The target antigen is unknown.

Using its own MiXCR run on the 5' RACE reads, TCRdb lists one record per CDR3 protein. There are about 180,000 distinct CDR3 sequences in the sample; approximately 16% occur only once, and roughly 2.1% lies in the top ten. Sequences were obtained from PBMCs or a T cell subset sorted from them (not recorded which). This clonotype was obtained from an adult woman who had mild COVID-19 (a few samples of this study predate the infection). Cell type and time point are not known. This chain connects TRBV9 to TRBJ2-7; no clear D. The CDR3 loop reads CASSVESDVTYEQYF. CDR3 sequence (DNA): TGTGCCAGCAGCGTAGAGTCAGACGTTACCTACGAGCAGTACTTC.